This paragraph covers one T cell receptor (beta chain) sequence. Its antigen remains unidentified. The input lacks base qualities; no much larger clone sits a single base away. Looking up the germline V gene yields CDR1 SGHVS and CDR2 FQNEAQ. Between the V and J ends, shortened by 6 bases and 4 bases respectively, the junction contains 12 bases. The CDR3 goes from the cysteine to the phenylalanine over 13 residues. Only CDR3 DNA is held: 39 bases, read in frame from base 1. The library was prepared using PCR. The run used an Illumina MiSeq. Characterization of TCR beta DJ and VDJ rearrangements was performed by next generation amplicon sequencing. As for the authors' bioinformatics: The Vidjil software was applied to the amplicon sequencing data to identify clonal TCR beta rearrangements. Characteristics of TCR beta rearrangements in the RUNX1-mutated versus wildtype groups were compared using two-tailed Fisher exact tests. Using fastp trimming at Q25 and MiXCR clonotype assembly, TCRdb reanalyzed the public sequencing data and kept in-frame beta chains. Each entry is one CDR3 protein sequence, shown with its most common DNA and genes. The V and J calls, along with clone size, are taken from TCRdb and not from the paper's own processing. The sample table shows 95 to 140 distinct CDR3 sequences, and about 50% are seen once. The leading ten clones occupy 81% of the sample.

This specimen comes from a study of RUNX1 and TCR beta rearrangement in T-cell leukemia (TCRdb year 2020). Background for the entire study: The comparison of TCR beta rearrangements and CDR3 junctions set some 14 T-ALLs carrying mono-allelic acquired RUNX1 mutations against roughly ten T-ALLs that were RUNX1 wildtype. In the mutated group, every RUNX1 mutation was heterozygous, with ten to eleven located in the Runt homology domain and a few in the transactivation domain. The RUNX1 wildtype T-ALLs were matched on an immature maturation arrest stage, which was defined as the absence of cytoplasmic or surface TCR beta protein. The RUNX1 wildtype T-ALLs were chosen to have at least incomplete clonal TCR beta rearrangements, which allowed D1 segments to be compared with D2 segments. RUNX1-mutated T-ALLs spanned more diverse maturation arrest stages, including cases arrested before TCR beta rearrangement onset. TCR beta rearrangements in human T-ALL were analyzed for comparison with results obtained from a Runx1 knockout mouse model. RUNX1 mutation status of the T-ALL cases had been determined in an earlier study. The multicentric trials were GRAALL-2003 and GRAALL-2005. Genomic DNA was subjected to EuroClonality multiplex PCR, after which TCR rearrangements were assessed by Genescan analysis. Study-level results and caveats: Clonal TCR beta rearrangements were carried by fewer RUNX1-mutated T-ALLs (about 60%) than has been reported for T-ALL generally (over 75%). TCR beta CDR3 length or D segment truncation in T-ALLs could not be evaluated because too few clonal rearrangements were available. Among T-ALL clonal rearrangements, TCR beta D1 segment usage was about 80% in the RUNX1-mutated group and around 56% in the wildtype group, a difference that was not significant. Similar TCR beta J1 cluster usage was observed in RUNX1-mutated and wildtype T-ALLs, and no significant difference was found.

For oncotyping and quantification of minimal residual disease, T-ALL samples were taken at diagnosis from children and adults treated according to protocol. The chain is assembled from TRBV7-8 and TRBJ1-1; the D gene is possibly TRBD1, with 6 bases matching. The specimen sequenced was blood. The receptor was derived from a male donor with T-cell acute lymphoblastic leukemia. The DNA is TGTGCCAGCAGTTTTACAGGGTCCACTGAAGCTTTCTTT. It is translated as CASSFTGSTEAFF.